The 21 T cell receptor beta chains presented below share a single source sample, sequenced in a study of blood T cell repertoires in COVID-19 (dated by TCRdb to the early 2020s). Library creation used the immunoSEQ multiplex PCR assay. The source is immuneACCESS, and TCRdb retained only in-frame sequences with V and J called. Part of the clones is not carried over; for the studies checked, unresolved V genes explain less than half of this, and the remainder is unexplained. The sample includes about 260,000 clones, with more than 85% observed a single time. The ten biggest clones cover around 2.6% of the sample. The sample consisted of peripheral blood. The receptor set was obtained from a person between 18 and 30 years old with COVID-19, enrolled during active disease.

This chain uses TRBV24-1 with TRBJ1-2, with unresolved D. This CDR3 contains 12 residues. Trimming took off 0 bases at V and 8 bases at J, with 6 bases between the two ends. Germline CDR1 and CDR2: KGHDR and SFDVKD. CDR3 sequence (DNA): TGTGCCACCAGTGATTTGGGGAGGGGCTACACCTTC. As protein: CATSDLGRGYTF.

This sequence joins TRBV5-1 and TRBJ2-1; the match to TRBD1 covers 9 bases. J lost 14 bases, V lost 4 bases, and 4 bases had no gene match. CDR3 length: 11 residues. CDR1 SGHRS and CDR2 YFSETQ come from the germline V gene. The CDR3 bases are TGCGCCAGCAGCCGGGACAGGGAAGAGTTCTTC. This translates into CASSRDREEFF. The full variable domain, in which reference TRBV5-1 and TRBJ2-1 provide the parts outside the CDR3, is KAGVTQTPRYLIKTRGQQVTLSCSPISGHRSVSWYQQTPGQGLQFLFEYFSETQRNKGNFPGRFSGRQFSNSRSEMNVSTLELGDSALYLCASSRDREEFFGPGTRLTVL.

The chain recombines TRBV27 with TRBJ2-1, with D possibly TRBD2 on 6 matching bases. The ends were cut back, 7 bases at V and 5 bases at J, with 12 bases in the middle. Germline lookup yields CDR1 MNHEY and CDR2 SMNVEV (reference sequence). CDR3 length: 13 amino acids. This CDR3 is CASTLSGHNEQFF. CDR3 bases: TGTGCCAGCACCTTGAGCGGGCACAATGAGCAGTTCTTC.

This sequence joins TRBV27 and TRBJ1-2; no firm D call. This CDR3 contains 13 residues. V was shortened by 5 bases and J by 8 bases, with 15 bases between the two germline ends. Germline V CDR1 and CDR2: MNHEY, SMNVEV (reference sequence). This CDR3 is CASSPTPAGGYTF. The CDR3 DNA sequence: TGTGCCAGCAGTCCGACACCAGCAGGAGGCTACACCTTC.

V usage is TRBV27 and J usage is TRBJ2-5; perhaps TRBD1 as D (5 bases). The CDR3 consists of 16 residues. V was shortened by 1 base and J by 1 base, with 13 bases between the two germline ends. Germline CDR1 and CDR2: MNHEY and SMNVEV (reference sequence). The CDR3 nucleotides read TGTGCCAGCAGTTTATGGCCTCTCAGGGCCCAAGAGACCCAGTACTTC. Translated: CASSLWPLRAQETQYF.

V and J are TRBV13 and TRBJ1-3, with TRBD1 as a possible D gene (5 bases). This CDR3 spans 16 amino acids. The germline V gene encodes CDR1 PRHDT and CDR2 FYEKMQ (reference sequence). V was clipped by 4 bases and J by 0 bases, with 13 bases between them. CDR3 residues: CASSSSDSHSGNTIYF. The CDR3 coding sequence is TGTGCCAGCAGCTCCTCCGACAGCCACTCTGGAAACACCATATATTTT. The variable domain in full, completed from reference TRBV13 and TRBJ1-3, reads AAGVIQSPRHLIKEKRETATLKCYPIPRHDTVYWYQQGPGQDPQFLISFYEKMQSDKGSIPDRFSAQQFSDYHSELNMSSLELGDSALYFCASSSSDSHSGNTIYFGEGSWLTVV.

This clone showed up just a few times. V usage is TRBV28 and J usage is TRBJ1-5, with D perhaps TRBD1 (6 bases). The length of the CDR3 is 13 residues. Between the trimmed V and J ends, which lost 10 bases and 3 bases, there was a span of 13 bases. CDR1 and CDR2 from the germline V gene are MDHEN and SYDVKM. CDR3 sequence reads: CATDNRDNQPQHF. The CDR3 DNA reads TGTGCCACCGATAACAGGGACAATCAGCCCCAGCATTTT.

The chain is built from TRBV6-6 and TRBJ2-1, with D maybe TRBD2 (5 bases). V was trimmed by 0 bases and J by 8 bases, leaving 11 bases between them. Germline lookup yields CDR1 MNHNY and CDR2 SVGAGI (reference sequence). The CDR3 contains 14 residues. The CDR3 reads CASSYSGLMYEQFF. Here the CDR3 DNA reads TGTGCCAGCAGTTACTCTGGACTCATGTATGAGCAGTTCTTC.

The chain uses TRBV6-2 or TRBV6-3 and TRBJ1-5; TRBD1 aligns across 9 bases. V lost 6 bases, J lost 6 bases, and 6 bases stayed unmatched. CDR3 size: 14 residues. The germline CDR1 and CDR2 sequences are MNHEY and SVGEGT. Here the CDR3 DNA reads TGTGCCAGCAGCTGGACAGGGGTAGGTCAGCCCCAGCATTTT. Encoded protein: CASSWTGVGQPQHF.

The chain links TRBV30 to TRBJ2-7; 10 bases align to TRBD1. V lost 3 bases and J lost 4; bases outside the gene matches: 6. The CDR3 runs 14 residues. CDR1 is GTSNPN, CDR2 SVGIG, per germline (reference sequence). CDR3 loop: CAWRVDRGAYEQYF. The CDR3 nucleotides read TGTGCCTGGAGGGTGGACAGGGGGGCGTACGAGCAGTACTTC.

This chain connects TRBV10-2 to TRBJ1-5; D might be TRBD1 (5 bases). Looked up from germline, CDR1 is WSHSY and CDR2 is SAAADI. The CDR3 runs 13 residues. V was cut by 2 bases and J by 5 bases, with 7 bases left in between. The CDR3 DNA follows: TGCGCCAGCAGTGAGGGGGGGGATCAGCCCCAGCATTTT. Encoded protein: CASSEGGDQPQHF.

The CDR3 here is CASRPDRGGYF. The CDR3, as DNA: TGTGCCAGCAGACCGGACAGGGGAGGGTACTTC. This rearrangement joins TRBV6-4 to TRBJ2-7, with TRBD1 identical over 9 bases. Trimming cost V 6 bases and J 12 bases; bases outside gene matches: 6. This CDR3 contains 11 residues. Germline CDR1 and CDR2: MRHNA and SNTAGT.

The chain employs TRBV5-1 and TRBJ2-3; 7 bases map to TRBD2. Germline CDR1 is SGHRS and CDR2 is YFSETQ. The CDR3 extends over 15 amino acids. J lost 6 bases, V lost 0 bases, and 7 bases had no gene match. The CDR3 DNA is TGCGCCAGCAGCTTGGGAGCGGGATCAGTGGATACGCAGTATTTT. It is translated as CASSLGAGSVDTQYF.

The rearrangement joins TRBV4-1 to TRBJ1-5; no reliable D call. With 0 bases removed from V and 1 base from J, the gap between germline ends came to 7 bases. The CDR3 is 15 residues long. Germline assignment: CDR1 MGHRA and CDR2 YSYEKL. This CDR3 reads CASSQERRSNQPQHF. CDR3 nucleotides: TGCGCCAGCAGCCAAGAGAGGAGGAGCAATCAGCCCCAGCATTTT.

This rearrangement joins TRBV29-1 to TRBJ2-7; 9 nucleotides match TRBD2. Germline assignment: CDR1 SQVTM and CDR2 ANQGSEA. CDR3 length: 13 amino acids. The junction had 6 bases not matched to a gene; V was cut back by 6 bases and J by 3 bases. CDR3 in DNA: TGCAGCGTAGGGGCAGCGGGAGGCTACGAGCAGTACTTC. It encodes CSVGAAGGYEQYF.

The chain employs TRBV13 and TRBJ1-1, with 7 bases identical to TRBD1. The V gene's germline CDR1 is PRHDT and CDR2 FYEKMQ (reference sequence). Trimming removed 4 bases from V and 6 bases from J; junction bases left unmatched: 11. The CDR3 contains 15 residues. The CDR3 is CASSSRQGILSEAFF. Written as DNA, the CDR3 is TGTGCCAGCAGCTCTAGACAGGGAATTTTGTCTGAAGCTTTCTTT.

The V gene is TRBV29-1, the J gene TRBJ1-2, with 7 positions matching TRBD1. The V segment lost 3 bases and the J segment 4 bases; nucleotides outside the gene matches: 2. CDR1 and CDR2 (germline): SQVTM, ANQGSEA. The length of the CDR3 is 12 residues. In DNA, the CDR3 is TGCAGCGTTGAGGGACAGATCTATGGCTACACCTTC. Protein: CSVEGQIYGYTF.

V is TRBV29-1 and J is TRBJ2-1; 8 nucleotides align to TRBD2. Germline CDR1 SQVTM, CDR2 ANQGSEA. The CDR3 totals 13 residues. J was trimmed by 2 bases and V by 5 bases; bases with no gene match: 2. The CDR3 DNA is TGCAGCGTTAGCGGGGGAACCTACAATGAGCAGTTCTTC. It encodes CSVSGGTYNEQFF.

The chain recombines TRBV4-1 with TRBJ1-2; tentative D call: TRBD1 (5 bases). The CDR3 is 16 amino acids. Trimming left V 3 bases short and J 8 bases short, with 22 bases between. From germline, CDR1 is MGHRA and CDR2 YSYEKL. The CDR3 region is CASSHTRGGVSGGYTF. In DNA form, the CDR3 reads TGCGCCAGCAGCCACACAAGAGGAGGGGTGAGCGGGGGCTACACCTTC.

The rearrangement uses TRBV29-1 and TRBJ1-1; D remains ambiguous. The CDR3 has 9 residues. The germline V gene encodes CDR1 SQVTM and CDR2 ANQGSEA. CDR3 in amino acids: CSRYTEAFF. CDR3 nucleotide sequence: TGCAGTCGGTACACTGAAGCTTTCTTT. Based on the CDR3 plus reference TRBV29-1 and TRBJ1-1, the full variable domain is SAVISQKPSRDICQRGTSLTIQCQVDSQVTMMFWYRQQPGQSLTLIATANQGSEATYESGFVIDKFPISRPNLTFSTLTVSNMSPEDSSIYLCSRYTEAFFGQGTRLTVV.

This rearrangement joins TRBV29-1 to TRBJ2-1, with 8 bases that match TRBD2. With V trimmed by 2 bases and J by 3 bases, 3 bases remained unmatched. The CDR3 extends over 14 amino acids. Germline V lookup: CDR1 SQVTM, CDR2 ANQGSEA. The CDR3 sequence: CSVETSGFYNEQFF. Written as DNA, the CDR3 is TGCAGCGTTGAAACTAGCGGCTTCTACAATGAGCAGTTCTTC.